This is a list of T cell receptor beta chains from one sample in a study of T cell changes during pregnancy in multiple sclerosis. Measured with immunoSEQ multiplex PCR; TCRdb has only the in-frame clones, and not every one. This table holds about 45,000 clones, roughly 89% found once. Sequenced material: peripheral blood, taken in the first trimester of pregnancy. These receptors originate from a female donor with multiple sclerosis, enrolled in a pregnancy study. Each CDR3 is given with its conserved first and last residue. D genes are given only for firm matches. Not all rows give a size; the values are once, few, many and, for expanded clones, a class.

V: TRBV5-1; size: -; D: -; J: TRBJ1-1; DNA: TGCGCCAGCAGCGCCGGGTCCATAAGTTTTCTATCGAACACTGAAGCTTTCTTT; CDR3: CASSAGSISFLSNTEAFF
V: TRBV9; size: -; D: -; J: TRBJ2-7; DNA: TGTGCCAGCAGCTCCACGTTGGGGGGTTACGAGCAGTACTTC; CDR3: CASSSTLGGYEQYF
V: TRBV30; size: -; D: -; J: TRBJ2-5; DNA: TGTGCCTGGAGTGTACTACAGGGCTGGTACGAGACCCAGTACTTC; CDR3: CAWSVLQGWYETQYF
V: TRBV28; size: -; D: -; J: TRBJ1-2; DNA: TGTGCCAGCAGTACAGGGAACTATGGCTACACCTTC; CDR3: CASSTGNYGYTF
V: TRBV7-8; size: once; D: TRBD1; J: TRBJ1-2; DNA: TGTGCCAGCAGCCCTCGGACAGGGGGCGGCTACACCTTC; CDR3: CASSPRTGGGYTF
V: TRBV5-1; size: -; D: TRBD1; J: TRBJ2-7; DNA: TGCGCCAGCAGCTTACCCGGGACAGGTTCCTACGAGCAGTACTTC; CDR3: CASSLPGTGSYEQYF
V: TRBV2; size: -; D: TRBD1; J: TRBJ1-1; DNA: TGTGCCAGCAGCGACAGGGGGCTGACTGAAGCTTTCTTT; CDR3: CASSDRGLTEAFF
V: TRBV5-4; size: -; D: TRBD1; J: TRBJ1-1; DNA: TGTGCCAGCGGAGATAACGGCAGGGGGCTAGATGAAGCTTTCTTT; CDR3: CASGDNGRGLDEAFF
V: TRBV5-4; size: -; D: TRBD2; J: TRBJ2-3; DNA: TGTGCCAGCAGCCCGAGCGGGGGGGCCTGGTTCGGGAGCACAGATACGCAGTATTTT; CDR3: CASSPSGGAWFGSTDTQYF
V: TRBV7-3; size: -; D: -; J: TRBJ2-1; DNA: TGTGCCAGCAGCTTAGGACAGCTCTCCTACAATGAGCAGTTCTTC; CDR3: CASSLGQLSYNEQFF
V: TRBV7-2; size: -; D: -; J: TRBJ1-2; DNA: TGTGCCAGCAGAACCACAGCTACTAACTATGGCTACACCTTC; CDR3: CASRTTATNYGYTF
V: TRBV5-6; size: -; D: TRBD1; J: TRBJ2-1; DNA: TGTGCCAGCAGGGGGACAGGGAGACCCTACAATGAGCAGTTCTTC; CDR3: CASRGTGRPYNEQFF
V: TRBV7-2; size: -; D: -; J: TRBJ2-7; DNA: TGTGCCAGCAGCTTAGGCGGGACAGTAACCTACGAGCAGTACTTC; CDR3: CASSLGGTVTYEQYF
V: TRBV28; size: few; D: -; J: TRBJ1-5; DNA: TGTGCCAGCAGTTGGGGCAGCAATCAGCCCCAGCATTTT; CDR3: CASSWGSNQPQHF
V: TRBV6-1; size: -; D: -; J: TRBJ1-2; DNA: TGTGCCAGCAGTGAAGCGCTGAGGGTTTACGGCTACACCTTC; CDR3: CASSEALRVYGYTF
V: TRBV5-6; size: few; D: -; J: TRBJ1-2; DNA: TGTGCCAGCAGCATACAGGACTATGGCTACACCTTC; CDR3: CASSIQDYGYTF
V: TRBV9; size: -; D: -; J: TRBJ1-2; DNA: TGTGCCAGCAGCGGACAAGGAGCGGACTATGGCTACACCTTC; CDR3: CASSGQGADYGYTF